One and the same sample provided the 12 T cell receptor beta chains below, sequenced in a study of blood T cell repertoires in COVID-19. The assay was immunoSEQ multiplex PCR, and TCRdb's table has in-frame clones only and misses some. The sample includes about 210,000 clones, around 87% of them seen just once. Sample: PBMCs or T cells enriched from blood (not recorded which). The receptors were gathered from a man aged 25-40 years in a cohort exposed to, infected with or recovered from COVID-19 (not recorded which).

V gene TRBV3-1 (or the pseudogene TRBV3-2) combines with J gene TRBJ1-5; 10 nucleotides line up with TRBD1. The CDR3 loop spans 19 amino acids. Germline V gives CDR1 LGHDT, CDR2 YNNKEL (reference sequence). With 0 bases clipped from V and 7 bases from J, the junction kept 15 bases outside the gene matches. The CDR3 coding sequence is TGTGCCAGCAGCCAAGAAAACCCAACCCGGGGGACAGGGGACCAGCCCCAGCATTTT. Its protein product is CASSQENPTRGTGDQPQHF.

The V and J genes are TRBV6-4 and TRBJ1-6, with a tentative D call TRBD1 (6 bases). The CDR3 has 14 amino acids. CDR1 is MRHNA and CDR2 is SNTAGT in the germline V gene. V dropped 3 bases and J dropped 5 bases, with 8 bases sitting between them. This chain's CDR3 is CASSEGHNNSPLHF. CDR3 nucleotide sequence: TGTGCCAGCAGTGAGGGACATAATAATTCACCCCTCCACTTT.

J is TRBJ2-7 and V is TRBV14, with a tentative D call TRBD1 (6 bases). This CDR3 spans 15 amino acids. The V end lost 5 bases, the J end lost 3 bases, and 17 bases lay between the germline ends. Per the germline V gene, CDR1 is SGHDN and CDR2 is FVKESK. CDR3 DNA sequence: TGTGCCAGCAGCTTACAGTCAGGGGCCCGCTACGAGCAGTACTTC. This gives the protein CASSLQSGARYEQYF.

The genes are TRBV6-2 or TRBV6-3 and TRBJ2-7, with TRBD1 matching 7 bases. The CDR3 sequence is 13 residues long. V gave up 2 bases and J gave up 6 bases; unmatched junction bases: 4. Germline loops: CDR1 MNHEY, CDR2 SVGEGT. The CDR3 loop reads CASSYRAGGEQYF. As DNA, the CDR3 is TGTGCCAGCAGTTACAGGGCAGGGGGCGAGCAGTACTTC.

The chain is built from TRBV9 and TRBJ2-1; TRBD2 matches 8 bases. The length of the CDR3 is 16 residues. Germline CDR1 is SGDLS and CDR2 is YYNGEE. V gave up 3 bases and J gave up 3 bases; unmatched junction bases: 8. The CDR3 region is CASSAPTSGGYNEQFF. CDR3 in DNA: TGTGCCAGCAGCGCACCTACTAGCGGAGGCTACAATGAGCAGTTCTTC.

The chain recombines TRBV10-1 with TRBJ2-2; no firm D call. The CDR3 extends over 14 amino acids. The germline V and J ends were trimmed by 6 bases and 2 bases, with 10 bases remaining between them. From germline, CDR1 is WNHNN and CDR2 SYGVQD (reference sequence). The CDR3 nucleotides read TGCGCCAGCAGCTCCCTCGTAAACACCGGGGAGCTGTTTTTT. Translation gives CASSSLVNTGELFF.

This sequence joins TRBV12-5 and TRBJ2-3; tentatively, D is TRBD1 (5 bases). The CDR3 loop spans 12 amino acids. V was trimmed by 5 bases and J by 5 bases, leaving 8 bases between them. Germline V CDR1 and CDR2: LGHNT, FRNRAP. As DNA, the CDR3 is TGTGCTAGTGGTCCTGACAGAGATACGCAGTATTTT. This encodes CASGPDRDTQYF.

The rearrangement joins TRBV6-5 to TRBJ1-4; TRBD1 agrees at 10 bases. Germline loops: CDR1 MNHEY, CDR2 SVGAGI. V lost 4 bases and J lost 6; bases outside the gene matches: 2. The CDR3 is made up of 14 amino acids. The CDR3 DNA sequence: TGTGCCAGCAGTTCCGGGACAGGGGATGAAAAACTGTTTTTT. Its protein is CASSSGTGDEKLFF.

The chain's CDR3 is CASRRIGSGNTIYF. Written as DNA, the CDR3 is TGTGCCAGCAGGAGGATTGGGTCTGGAAACACCATATATTTT. The genes are TRBV19 and TRBJ1-3; D gene uncertain. The CDR3 length is 14 residues. The V end lost 9 bases, the J end lost 1 base, and 13 bases lay between the germline ends. In germline, CDR1 is LNHDA, CDR2 SQIVND (reference sequence).

J is TRBJ2-7 and V is TRBV7-9; 7 nucleotides match TRBD2. Germline-derived CDR1 and CDR2 are SEHNR and FQNEAQ (reference sequence). J gave up 13 bases and V 1 base, and 7 bases lay outside the gene matches. The CDR3 sequence is 12 residues long. CDR3 loop: CASSLGGGREYF. As DNA, the CDR3 is TGTGCCAGCAGCTTAGGCGGCGGGAGAGAATACTTC. The variable domain in full, completed from reference TRBV7-9 and TRBJ2-7, reads DTGVSQNPRHKITKRGQNVTFRCDPISEHNRLYWYRQTLGQGPEFLTYFQNEAQLEKSRLLSDRFSAERPKGSFSTLEIQRTEQGDSAMYLCASSLGGGREYFGPGTRLTVT.

The rearrangement joins TRBV6-2 or TRBV6-3 to TRBJ2-3, with 8 bases lining up with TRBD2. Germline lookup yields CDR1 MNHEY and CDR2 SVGEGT. The CDR3 sequence is 17 residues long. V gave up 2 bases and J gave up 7 bases; unmatched junction bases: 14. CDR3 in DNA: TGTGCCAGCAGTTACAAAACTAGCGGTTACGGGGGAAATACGCAGTATTTT. Encoded protein: CASSYKTSGYGGNTQYF.

The rearrangement links TRBV7-8 to TRBJ2-7, with TRBD1 matching 7 bases. CDR1 SGHVS and CDR2 FQNEAQ come from the germline V gene. This CDR3 spans 14 amino acids. V was pared by 1 base and J by 3 bases, with 3 bases of the junction left unmatched. The CDR3: CASSLVGQNYEQYF. CDR3 in DNA: TGTGCCAGCAGCTTAGTGGGACAGAACTACGAGCAGTACTTC.